A selection of T cell receptor beta chains follows, all from one sample in a study of blood T cell repertoires in COVID-19. TCRdb's copy holds only in-frame clones and misses some; the assay was immunoSEQ multiplex PCR. This table holds fewer than 250,000 clones, about nine tenths found once. Sample: PBMCs or T cells enriched from blood (not recorded which). The receptor set was obtained from a man aged 50 to 60 who had been exposed to COVID-19. Each CDR3 is given with its conserved first and last residue.

V	J	CDR3
TRBV7-2	TRBJ2-1	CASSPWGGARGEQFF
TRBV5-1	TRBJ1-1	CASSLSRGDTEAFF
TRBV5-1	TRBJ1-1	CASSPSTGGTEAFF
TRBV9	TRBJ1-5	CASSVGSGEWQPQHF
TRBV29-1	TRBJ2-3	CSVILGGGQDTQYF
TRBV5-1	TRBJ1-3	CASSEEGSSGNTIYF
TRBV12-3/TRBV12-4	TRBJ1-4	CASGTAQEKLFF
TRBV9	TRBJ1-1	CASSPVWATEAFF
TRBV5-1	TRBJ1-1	CASSLQGNTEAFF
TRBV19	TRBJ1-5	CASSIEQGSQPQHF
TRBV5-6	TRBJ1-1	CASSPRRGYPTEAFF
TRBV5-4	TRBJ2-5	CASSFGPPETQYF
TRBV7-9	TRBJ2-5	CASSRTGETQYF
TRBV18	TRBJ1-5	CASCRDRNRPQHF
TRBV9	TRBJ2-7	CASSVGQGAYEQYF
TRBV11-2	TRBJ1-1	CASSFWQGEAFF
TRBV5-8	TRBJ2-1	CASSFMILAVSSYNEQFF